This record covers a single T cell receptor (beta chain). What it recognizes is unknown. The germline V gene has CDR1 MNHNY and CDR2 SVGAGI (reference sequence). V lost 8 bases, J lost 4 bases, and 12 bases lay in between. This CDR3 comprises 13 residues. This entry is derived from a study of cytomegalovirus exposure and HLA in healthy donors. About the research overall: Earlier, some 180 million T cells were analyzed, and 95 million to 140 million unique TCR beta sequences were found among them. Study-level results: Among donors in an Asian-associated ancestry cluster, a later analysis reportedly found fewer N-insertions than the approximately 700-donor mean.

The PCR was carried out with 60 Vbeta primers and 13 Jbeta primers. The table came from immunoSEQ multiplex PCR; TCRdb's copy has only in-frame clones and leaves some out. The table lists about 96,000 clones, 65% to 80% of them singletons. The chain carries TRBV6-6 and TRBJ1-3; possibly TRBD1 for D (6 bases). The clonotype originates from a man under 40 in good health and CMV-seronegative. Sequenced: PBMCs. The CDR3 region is CASSQGTGNTIYF. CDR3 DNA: TGTGCCAGCTCACAGGGTACCGGAAACACCATATATTTT.